The text below deals with one TCR beta chain. Its antigen is undetermined. Trimming left V 5 bases short and J 3 bases short, with 10 bases between. This CDR3 has 13 amino acids. These data belong to a study of blood T cells in healthy people across ages. Study results and caveats: Age brought a roughly linear fall in TCR beta diversity measured per million T cells.

It was with a sample-barcoded 5' primer and a J-beta primer mix that a second PCR of roughly 6 to 12 cycles was run. TCRdb independently ran MiXCR on the 5' RACE reads; one entry per CDR3 protein. The top ten hold 30% to 40% of the sample, which has hundreds of thousands of distinct CDR3 sequences, 58% seen once. The receptor's source is a man aged 60-69 years in good health. Sequencing was done on a sample of blood. The chain combines TRBV12-3 or TRBV12-4 with TRBJ2-5; no clear D. The CDR3 sequence is CASSVRSEETQYF. CDR3 coding DNA: TGTGCCAGCAGTGTAAGGTCGGAAGAGACCCAGTACTTC.